Listed below are T cell receptor beta chains from one sample, sequenced in a study of technical replicates of blood from a few donors. This table comes from immunoSEQ multiplex PCR, and its TCRdb copy is limited to in-frame clones, with some not included. Of around 100,000 clones in the sample, approximately 95% were seen once. Sequencing was performed on T cells isolated from PBMCs. The receptor source for this set is a human donor in good health. The conserved cysteine and the conserved F or W are not part of the CDR3 here.

j_gene: TRBJ2-7; v_gene: TRBV23-1; CDR3aa: ASSRLGLRKRYEQY
j_gene: TRBJ1-4; v_gene: TRBV5-5; CDR3aa: ASGGSTGDNEKLF
j_gene: TRBJ2-1; v_gene: TRBV9; CDR3aa: ASSVVLAGRNEQF
j_gene: TRBJ2-1; v_gene: TRBV7-2; CDR3aa: ASSLGGSTYNEQF
j_gene: TRBJ1-1; v_gene: TRBV10-3; CDR3aa: AISETGSSEAF
j_gene: TRBJ2-3; v_gene: TRBV7-7; CDR3aa: ASSLEPYGDTQY
j_gene: TRBJ1-2; v_gene: TRBV25-1; CDR3aa: ASSVPGRRGYT
j_gene: TRBJ2-1; v_gene: TRBV6-4; CDR3aa: ASSGTSVGEQF
j_gene: TRBJ2-7; v_gene: TRBV30; CDR3aa: AATGSYEQY
j_gene: TRBJ1-2; v_gene: TRBV4-1; CDR3aa: ASSHLLGQGYT
j_gene: TRBJ2-5; v_gene: TRBV4-3; CDR3aa: ASSQVLPDQETQY
j_gene: TRBJ2-7; v_gene: TRBV11-2; CDR3aa: ASTSAYEQY
j_gene: TRBJ1-3; v_gene: TRBV14; CDR3aa: ASESSGNTIY
j_gene: TRBJ2-1; v_gene: TRBV30; CDR3aa: ASGDNEQF
j_gene: TRBJ1-1; v_gene: TRBV18; CDR3aa: ASSRTGDTEAF
j_gene: TRBJ1-3; v_gene: TRBV9; CDR3aa: ASSPTGFGNTIY
j_gene: TRBJ2-7; v_gene: TRBV5-6; CDR3aa: ASSFPSGSSYEQY
j_gene: TRBJ2-7; v_gene: TRBV11-2; CDR3aa: ASSSNGIPADEQY
j_gene: TRBJ1-4; v_gene: TRBV6-1; CDR3aa: ASSEARTAEKLF
j_gene: TRBJ1-2; v_gene: TRBV18; CDR3aa: ASSPAGGTESYT
j_gene: TRBJ2-3; v_gene: TRBV9; CDR3aa: ASSLRTGGSADTQY
j_gene: TRBJ1-2; v_gene: TRBV7-2; CDR3aa: ASSSVGQVLFYGYT
j_gene: TRBJ2-5; v_gene: TRBV7-3; CDR3aa: ASSLGPQETQY
j_gene: TRBJ2-7; v_gene: TRBV6-1; CDR3aa: ASSEWTGYYEQY
j_gene: TRBJ1-4; v_gene: TRBV19; CDR3aa: ASSISPGVIEKLF
j_gene: TRBJ2-3; v_gene: TRBV19; CDR3aa: ASNPGAPSTDTQY
j_gene: TRBJ2-2; v_gene: TRBV7-9; CDR3aa: ASSLAREVTGELF
j_gene: TRBJ2-7; v_gene: TRBV7-9; CDR3aa: ASRTGVAGDSYEQY
j_gene: TRBJ2-1; v_gene: TRBV29-1; CDR3aa: STASGRSYNEQF
j_gene: TRBJ1-1; v_gene: TRBV29-1; CDR3aa: SVEEIGGAEAF
j_gene: TRBJ1-2; v_gene: TRBV27; CDR3aa: ASSLDRGIPNYGYT
j_gene: TRBJ2-7; v_gene: TRBV9; CDR3aa: ASSSRGAGYEQY
j_gene: TRBJ1-1; v_gene: TRBV10-2; CDR3aa: ASSEHWGDTEAF
j_gene: TRBJ2-2; v_gene: TRBV19; CDR3aa: ATAGGTGELF
j_gene: TRBJ1-1; v_gene: TRBV30; CDR3aa: AWSPGRGIAAF
j_gene: TRBJ1-1; v_gene: TRBV6-1; CDR3aa: ASSEAQELNTEAF
j_gene: TRBJ2-3; v_gene: TRBV30; CDR3aa: ACSGGTDTQY
j_gene: TRBJ2-3; v_gene: TRBV9; CDR3aa: ASRGYGTSVTDTQY
j_gene: TRBJ2-4; v_gene: TRBV27; CDR3aa: ASSATGFGQNIQY
j_gene: TRBJ2-2; v_gene: TRBV28; CDR3aa: ASSLGVINGRAGELF
j_gene: TRBJ2-7; v_gene: TRBV7-9; CDR3aa: ASSTGQYEQY
j_gene: TRBJ2-3; v_gene: TRBV15; CDR3aa: ATQFRGQNTDTQY
j_gene: TRBJ2-2; v_gene: TRBV7-9; CDR3aa: ASSALRSSGRRTGELF
j_gene: TRBJ2-7; v_gene: TRBV7-9; CDR3aa: ASSLVRNTYEQY
j_gene: TRBJ2-7; v_gene: TRBV19; CDR3aa: ASSHDRGSYEQY
j_gene: TRBJ1-1; v_gene: TRBV6-5; CDR3aa: ASSPGSYREAF